This T cell receptor (beta chain) was profiled in a study of blood T cell repertoires in COVID-19. The wider study: Acute and convalescent COVID-19 samples came from the United States, Italy and Spain.

There are a few counts of this clone. TCRdb keeps only in-frame clones here, not all; method: immunoSEQ multiplex PCR. The table has fewer than 250,000 clones, around four fifths seen once. The sequencing input was peripheral blood. The source of this sequence is a woman aged 55-69 years with active or convalescent COVID-19.

In DNA form, the CDR3 reads TGCGCCAGCAGCCAGGGACTAGCGGGGCTCAATGAGCAGTTCTTC. As protein: CASSQGLAGLNEQFF. V and J are TRBV5-1 and TRBJ2-1; TRBD2 matches 13 bases. Germline trimming cut 4 bases from V and 6 bases from J; bases unmatched to any gene: 4. The CDR3 loop spans 15 amino acids. Germline CDR1 reads SGHRS; CDR2 reads YFSETQ.